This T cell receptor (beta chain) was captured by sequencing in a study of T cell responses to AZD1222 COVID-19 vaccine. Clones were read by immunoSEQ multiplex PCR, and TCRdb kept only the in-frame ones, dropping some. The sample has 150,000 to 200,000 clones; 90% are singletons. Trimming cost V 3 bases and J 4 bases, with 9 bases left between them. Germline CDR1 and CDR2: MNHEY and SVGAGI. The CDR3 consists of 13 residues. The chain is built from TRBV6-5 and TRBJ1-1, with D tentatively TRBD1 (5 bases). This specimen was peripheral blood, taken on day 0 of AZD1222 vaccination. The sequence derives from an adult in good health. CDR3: CASSYEGLTEAFF. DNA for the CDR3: TGTGCCAGCAGTTATGAGGGGCTCACTGAAGCTTTCTTT.